Given below is one T cell receptor beta chain in context. This specimen comes from a study of blood T cell repertoires in COVID-19. Study at large: COVID-19 samples, acute and convalescent, were from the United States, Italy and Spain.

Germline loops: CDR1 SGHTA, CDR2 FQGTGA. Trimming took 0 bases from V and 5 from J; bases not matched to a gene: 5. This CDR3 contains 15 residues. This table comes from immunoSEQ multiplex PCR, and its TCRdb copy is limited to in-frame clones, with some not included. This table has fewer than 300,000 clones, 75% to 95% appearing once. The specimen was peripheral blood. This TCR was sampled from a person aged 18-30 years with COVID-19, enrolled during active disease. V usage is TRBV7-3 and J usage is TRBJ2-7, with 9 positions matching TRBD2. CDR3 sequence reads: CASSLTGTSFNEQYF. The CDR3 DNA is TGTGCCAGCAGCTTAACCGGGACTAGCTTTAACGAGCAGTACTTC. Full variable domain (missing parts from reference TRBV7-3 and TRBJ2-7): GAGVSQTPSNKVTEKGKYVELRCDPISGHTALYWYRQSLGQGPEFLIYFQGTGAADDSGLPNDRFFAVRPEGSVSTLKIQRTERGDSAVYLCASSLTGTSFNEQYFGPGTRLTVT.